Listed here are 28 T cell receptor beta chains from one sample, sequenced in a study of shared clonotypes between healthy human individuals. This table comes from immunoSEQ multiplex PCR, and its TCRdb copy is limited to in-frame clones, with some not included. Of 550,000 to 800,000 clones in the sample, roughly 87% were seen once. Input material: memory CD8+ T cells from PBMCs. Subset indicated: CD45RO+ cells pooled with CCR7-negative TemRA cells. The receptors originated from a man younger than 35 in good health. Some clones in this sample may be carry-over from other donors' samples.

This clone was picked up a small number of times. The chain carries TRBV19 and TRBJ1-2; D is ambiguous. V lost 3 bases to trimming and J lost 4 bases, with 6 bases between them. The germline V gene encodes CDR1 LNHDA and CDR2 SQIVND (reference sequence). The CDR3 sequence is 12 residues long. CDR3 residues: CASSIPTYGYTF. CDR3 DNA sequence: TGTGCCAGTAGTATCCCCACCTATGGCTACACCTTC.

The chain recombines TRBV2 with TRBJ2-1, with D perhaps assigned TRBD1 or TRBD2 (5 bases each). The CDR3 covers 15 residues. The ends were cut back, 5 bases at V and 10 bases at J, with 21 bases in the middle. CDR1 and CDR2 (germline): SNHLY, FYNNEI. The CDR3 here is CASSLGQGTGLEQFF. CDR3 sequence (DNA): TGTGCCAGCAGTCTAGGCCAGGGCACCGGACTGGAGCAGTTCTTC.

The DNA of the CDR3 is TGTGCCAGCAGCCAGTTGGGGGGCGATGAGCAGTTCTTC. Translation gives CASSQLGGDEQFF. V and J are TRBV14 and TRBJ2-1; the D call may be TRBD1 or TRBD2 (6 bases each). Germline V gene lookup returns CDR1 SGHDN and CDR2 FVKESK. The CDR3 runs to 13 residues. Trimming cost V 3 bases and J 8 bases, with 11 bases left between them. Using reference TRBV14 and TRBJ2-1 for the parts outside the CDR3, the full variable domain is EAGVTQFPSHSVIEKGQTVTLRCDPISGHDNLYWYRRVMGKEIKFLLHFVKESKQDESGMPNNRFLAERTGGTYSTLKVQPAELEDSGVYFCASSQLGGDEQFFGPGTRLTVL.

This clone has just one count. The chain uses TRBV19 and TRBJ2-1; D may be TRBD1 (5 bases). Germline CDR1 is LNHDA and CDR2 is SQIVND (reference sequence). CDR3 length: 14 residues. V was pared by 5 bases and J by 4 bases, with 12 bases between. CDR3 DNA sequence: TGTGCCAGTAGTCCCAGGGATGTTTACAATGAGCAGTTCTTC. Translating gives CASSPRDVYNEQFF.

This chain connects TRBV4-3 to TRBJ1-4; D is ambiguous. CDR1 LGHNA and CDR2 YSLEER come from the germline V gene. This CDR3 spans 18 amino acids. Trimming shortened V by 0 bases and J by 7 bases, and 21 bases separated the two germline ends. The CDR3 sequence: CASSQDRQLTRLSEKLFF. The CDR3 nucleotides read TGCGCCAGCAGCCAAGATAGGCAGCTGACCCGCCTTAGTGAAAAACTGTTTTTT.

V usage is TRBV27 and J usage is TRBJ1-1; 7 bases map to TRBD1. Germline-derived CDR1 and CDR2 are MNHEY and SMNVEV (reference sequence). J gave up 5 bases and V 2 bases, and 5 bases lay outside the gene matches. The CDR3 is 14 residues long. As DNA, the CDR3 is TGTGCCAGCAGTTTAATAGGGGGCGAAACTGAAGCTTTCTTT. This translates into CASSLIGGETEAFF.

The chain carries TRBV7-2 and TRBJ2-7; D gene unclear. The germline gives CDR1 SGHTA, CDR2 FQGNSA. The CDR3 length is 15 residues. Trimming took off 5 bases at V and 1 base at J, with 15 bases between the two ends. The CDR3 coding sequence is TGTGCCAGCAGCCGCGACCCCGGCGAGTCCTACGAGCAGTACTTC. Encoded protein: CASSRDPGESYEQYF. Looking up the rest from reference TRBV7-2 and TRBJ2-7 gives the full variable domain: GAGVSQSPSNKVTEKGKDVELRCDPISGHTALYWYRQSLGQGLEFLIYFQGNSAPDKSGLPSDRFSAERTGGSVSTLTIQRTQQEDSAVYLCASSRDPGESYEQYFGPGTRLTVT.

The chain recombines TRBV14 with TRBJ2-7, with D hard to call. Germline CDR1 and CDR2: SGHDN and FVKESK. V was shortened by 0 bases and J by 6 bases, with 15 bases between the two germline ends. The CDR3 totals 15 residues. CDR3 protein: CASSQDTGLWGEQYF. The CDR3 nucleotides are TGTGCCAGCAGCCAAGATACGGGCCTTTGGGGCGAGCAGTACTTC.

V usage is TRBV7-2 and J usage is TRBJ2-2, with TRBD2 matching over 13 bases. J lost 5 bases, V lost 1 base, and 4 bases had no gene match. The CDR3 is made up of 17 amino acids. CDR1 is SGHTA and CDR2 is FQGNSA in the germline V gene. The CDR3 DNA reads TGTGCCAGCAGCTTAGGACTAGCGGGAGGATGGACCGGGGAGCTGTTTTTT. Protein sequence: CASSLGLAGGWTGELFF.

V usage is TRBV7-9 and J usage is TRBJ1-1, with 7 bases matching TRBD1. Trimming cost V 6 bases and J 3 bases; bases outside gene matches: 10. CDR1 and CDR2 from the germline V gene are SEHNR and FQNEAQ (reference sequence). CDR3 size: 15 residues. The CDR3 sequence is CASSDSTGADTEAFF. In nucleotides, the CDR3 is TGTGCCAGCAGTGACTCAACAGGGGCGGACACTGAAGCTTTCTTT. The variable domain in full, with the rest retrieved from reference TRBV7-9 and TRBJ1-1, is DTGVSQNPRHKITKRGQNVTFRCDPISEHNRLYWYRQTLGQGPEFLTYFQNEAQLEKSRLLSDRFSAERPKGSFSTLEIQRTEQGDSAMYLCASSDSTGADTEAFFGQGTRLTVV.

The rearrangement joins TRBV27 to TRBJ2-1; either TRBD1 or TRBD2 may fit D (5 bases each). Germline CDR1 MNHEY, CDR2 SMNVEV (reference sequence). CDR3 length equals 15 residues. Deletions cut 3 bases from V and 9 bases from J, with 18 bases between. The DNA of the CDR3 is TGTGCCAGCAGTTTCCCCGGGGCGGGTGGCAGTGAGCAGTTCTTC. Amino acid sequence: CASSFPGAGGSEQFF.

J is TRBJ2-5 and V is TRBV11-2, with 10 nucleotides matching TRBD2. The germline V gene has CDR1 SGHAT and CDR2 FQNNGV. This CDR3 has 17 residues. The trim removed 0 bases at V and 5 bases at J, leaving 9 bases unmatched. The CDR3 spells CASSLEGAGGPHETQYF. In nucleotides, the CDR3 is TGTGCCAGCAGCTTAGAGGGAGCGGGGGGGCCCCACGAGACCCAGTACTTC.

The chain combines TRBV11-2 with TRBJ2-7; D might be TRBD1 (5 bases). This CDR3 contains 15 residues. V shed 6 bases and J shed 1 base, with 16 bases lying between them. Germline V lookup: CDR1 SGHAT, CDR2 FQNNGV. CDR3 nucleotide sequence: TGTGCCAGCAGGTCCAGAGACAGCCAATCCTACGAGCAGTACTTC. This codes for CASRSRDSQSYEQYF. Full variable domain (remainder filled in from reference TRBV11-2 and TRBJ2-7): EAGVAQSPRYKIIEKRQSVAFWCNPISGHATLYWYQQILGQGPKLLIQFQNNGVVDDSQLPKDRFSAERLKGVDSTLKIQPAKLEDSAVYLCASRSRDSQSYEQYFGPGTRLTVT.

CDR3 protein: CASSTLILDGGQFF. Here the CDR3 DNA reads TGTGCCAGCAGCACCCTTATTCTTGACGGGGGGCAGTTCTTC. The chain recombines TRBV28 with TRBJ2-1; tentative D call: TRBD2 (6 bases). The CDR3 is 14 amino acids. Deletions cut 6 bases from V and 12 bases from J, with 21 bases between. CDR1 and CDR2 (germline): MDHEN, SYDVKM.

The CDR3 DNA sequence: TGTGCCAGCAGCTCAAAGAGACAGGGGGACACTGAAGCTTTCTTT. Translating gives CASSSKRQGDTEAFF. The chain has TRBV7-9 and TRBJ1-1; 9 bases align to TRBD1. This CDR3 region has 15 residues. Germline values: CDR1 SEHNR, CDR2 FQNEAQ (reference sequence). J was trimmed by 3 bases and V by 4 bases; bases with no gene match: 6.

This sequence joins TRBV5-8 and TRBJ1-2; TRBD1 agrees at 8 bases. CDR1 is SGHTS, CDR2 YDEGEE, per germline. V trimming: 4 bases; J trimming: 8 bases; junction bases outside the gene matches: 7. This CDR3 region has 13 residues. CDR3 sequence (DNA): TGTGCCAGCAGCCAAAACAGGGGGAAAGGCTACACCTTC. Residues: CASSQNRGKGYTF.

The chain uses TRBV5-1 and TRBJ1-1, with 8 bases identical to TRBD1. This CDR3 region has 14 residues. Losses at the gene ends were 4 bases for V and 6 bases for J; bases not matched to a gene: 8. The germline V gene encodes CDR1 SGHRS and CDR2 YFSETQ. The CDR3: CASSPQGAAAEAFF. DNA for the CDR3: TGCGCCAGCAGCCCCCAGGGGGCAGCCGCTGAAGCTTTCTTT.

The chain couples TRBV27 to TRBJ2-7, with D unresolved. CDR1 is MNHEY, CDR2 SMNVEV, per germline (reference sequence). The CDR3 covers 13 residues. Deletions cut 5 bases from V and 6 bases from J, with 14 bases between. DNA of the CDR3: TGTGCCAGCAGTATCCGGACCGTCGCCGAGCAGTACTTC. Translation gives CASSIRTVAEQYF.

CDR3 nucleotides: TGCGCCAGCAGCTGGGACAGGTCACGACCTAACTATGGCTACACCTTC. As protein: CASSWDRSRPNYGYTF. The J gene is TRBJ1-2, the V gene TRBV5-1; 8 positions match TRBD1. The CDR3 covers 16 residues. With V trimmed by 3 bases and J by 0 bases, 7 bases remained unmatched. From germline, CDR1 is SGHRS and CDR2 YFSETQ.

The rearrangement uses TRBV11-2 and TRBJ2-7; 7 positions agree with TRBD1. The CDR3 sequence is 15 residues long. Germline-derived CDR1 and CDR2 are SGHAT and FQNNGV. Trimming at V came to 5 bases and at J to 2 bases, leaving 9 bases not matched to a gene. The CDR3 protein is CASSPRDSLAYEQYF. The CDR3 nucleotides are TGTGCCAGCAGCCCCCGGGACAGTCTCGCCTACGAGCAGTACTTC.

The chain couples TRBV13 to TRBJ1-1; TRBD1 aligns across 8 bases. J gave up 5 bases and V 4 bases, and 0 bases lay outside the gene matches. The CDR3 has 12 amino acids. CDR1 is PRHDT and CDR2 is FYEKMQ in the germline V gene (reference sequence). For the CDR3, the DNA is TGTGCCAGCAGCTGGACAGGGACTGAAGCTTTCTTT. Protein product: CASSWTGTEAFF.

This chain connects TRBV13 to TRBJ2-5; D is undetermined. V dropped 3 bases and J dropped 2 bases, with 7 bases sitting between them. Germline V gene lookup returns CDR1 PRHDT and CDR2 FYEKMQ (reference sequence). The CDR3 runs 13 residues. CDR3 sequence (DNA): TGTGCCAGCAGCTTGGGTAATCAAGAGACCCAGTACTTC. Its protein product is CASSLGNQETQYF.

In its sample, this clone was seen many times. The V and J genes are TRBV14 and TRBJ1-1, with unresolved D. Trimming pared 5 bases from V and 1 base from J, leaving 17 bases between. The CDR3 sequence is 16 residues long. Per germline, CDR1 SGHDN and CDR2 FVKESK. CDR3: CASSGRIVATNTEAFF. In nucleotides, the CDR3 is TGTGCCAGCAGCGGCAGGATTGTAGCTACGAACACTGAAGCTTTCTTT.

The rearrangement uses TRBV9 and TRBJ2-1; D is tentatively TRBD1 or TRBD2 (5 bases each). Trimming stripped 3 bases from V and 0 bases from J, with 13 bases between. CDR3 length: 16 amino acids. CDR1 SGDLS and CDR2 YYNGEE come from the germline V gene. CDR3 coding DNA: TGTGCCAGCAGCGAGAGCAAGGGGAGCTCCTACAATGAGCAGTTCTTC. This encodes CASSESKGSSYNEQFF.

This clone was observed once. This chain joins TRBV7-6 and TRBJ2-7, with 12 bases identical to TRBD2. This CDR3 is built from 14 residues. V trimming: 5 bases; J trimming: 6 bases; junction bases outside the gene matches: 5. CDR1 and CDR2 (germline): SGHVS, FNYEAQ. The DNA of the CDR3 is TGTGCCAGCAGCAGACTAGCGGGAGTGGGCGAGCAGTACTTC. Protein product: CASSRLAGVGEQYF.

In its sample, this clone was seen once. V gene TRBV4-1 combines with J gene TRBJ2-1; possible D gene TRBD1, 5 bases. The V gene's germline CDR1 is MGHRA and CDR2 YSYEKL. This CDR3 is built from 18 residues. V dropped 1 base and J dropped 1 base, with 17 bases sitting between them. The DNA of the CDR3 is TGCGCCAGCAGCCAAGTGAATAGGGGTCTCTTATCCTACAATGAGCAGTTCTTC. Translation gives CASSQVNRGLLSYNEQFF.

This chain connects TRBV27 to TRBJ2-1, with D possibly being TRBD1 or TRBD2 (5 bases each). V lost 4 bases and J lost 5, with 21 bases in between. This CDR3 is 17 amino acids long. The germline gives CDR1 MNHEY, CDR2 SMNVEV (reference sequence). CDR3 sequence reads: CASSWGRIGWENNEQFF. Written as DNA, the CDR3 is TGTGCCAGCAGTTGGGGACGTATTGGGTGGGAGAACAATGAGCAGTTCTTC.

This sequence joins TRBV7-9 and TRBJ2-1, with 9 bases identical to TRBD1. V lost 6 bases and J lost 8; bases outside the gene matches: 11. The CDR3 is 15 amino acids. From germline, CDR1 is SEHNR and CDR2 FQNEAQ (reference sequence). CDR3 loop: CASSPAGTGWHEQFF. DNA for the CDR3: TGTGCCAGCAGTCCGGCTGGGACAGGGTGGCATGAGCAGTTCTTC.